This entry features one T cell receptor (beta chain) sequence. Participants spanned ages 18 to 89 years and resided in 20 to 30 US areas. This CDR3 comprises 18 residues. V lost 4 bases and J lost 5; bases outside the gene matches: 16. CDR1 and CDR2 (germline): MNHEY, SMNVEV (reference sequence). How the authors handled the data: Estimated nucleated cell counts came from reference gene primer amplification. Assay: immunoSEQ multiplex PCR; the TCRdb copy retains only in-frame clones and omits some. The V and J calls and clone size were taken over from that table, and D and trimming were inferred from the DNA. The sample records about 300,000 clones, around 90% being singletons. This specimen belongs to a study of blood T cell repertoires in COVID-19. Study-level information: Collection of acute and convalescent COVID-19 samples took place in the United States, Italy and Spain.

The sequenced sample consisted of PBMCs or T cells enriched from blood (not recorded which). This chain joins TRBV27 and TRBJ2-5; 10 bases are shared with TRBD1. The source is a man in his sixties who had recovered from COVID-19. The CDR3 here is CASSSSAATGGLGETQYF. CDR3 nucleotides: TGTGCCAGCAGTTCATCAGCCGCGACAGGGGGCTTAGGGGAGACCCAGTACTTC.